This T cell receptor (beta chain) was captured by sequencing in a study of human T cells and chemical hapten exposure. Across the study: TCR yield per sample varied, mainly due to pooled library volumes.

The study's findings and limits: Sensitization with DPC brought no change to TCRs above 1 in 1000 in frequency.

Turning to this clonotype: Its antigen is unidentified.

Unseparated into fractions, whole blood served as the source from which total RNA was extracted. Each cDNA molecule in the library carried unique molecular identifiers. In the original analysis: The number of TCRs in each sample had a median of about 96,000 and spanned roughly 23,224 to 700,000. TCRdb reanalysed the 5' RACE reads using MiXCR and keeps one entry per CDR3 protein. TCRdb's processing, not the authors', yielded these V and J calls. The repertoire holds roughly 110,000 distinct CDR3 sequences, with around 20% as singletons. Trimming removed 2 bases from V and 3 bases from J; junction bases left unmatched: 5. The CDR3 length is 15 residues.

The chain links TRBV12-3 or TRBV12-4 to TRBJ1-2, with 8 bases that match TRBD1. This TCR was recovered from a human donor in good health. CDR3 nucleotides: TGTGCCAGCAGTTTAACCCAGGGGGCGTACTATGGCTACACCTTC. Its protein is CASSLTQGAYYGYTF.